This T cell receptor beta chain was sequenced for a study of Ad26.COV2.S vaccination and SARS-CoV-2 variants. Study-wide results and limits: There was reportedly substantial breadth in spike-specific CD8+ and CD4+ T cell responses after vaccination. The TCR breadth and depth analyses may have understated or missed part of the total T cell responses.

Produced via immunoSEQ multiplex PCR; TCRdb's table is partial and in-frame only. The table includes more than 85,000 clones, about 78% detected once. A remark on this clone: Its specificity is unknown.

Germline V gives CDR1 KGHDR, CDR2 SFDVKD. J was trimmed by 1 base and V by 4 bases; bases with no gene match: 0. This CDR3 is built from 14 residues. Sequences were derived from peripheral blood, sampled after recovery from COVID-19. V gene TRBV24-1 combines with J gene TRBJ2-3; 8 positions agree with TRBD2. This TCR was sampled from a human donor who had recovered from COVID-19. CDR3 loop: CATSEAGGTDTQYF. DNA for the CDR3: TGTGCCACCAGTGAAGCGGGGGGCACAGATACGCAGTATTTT.